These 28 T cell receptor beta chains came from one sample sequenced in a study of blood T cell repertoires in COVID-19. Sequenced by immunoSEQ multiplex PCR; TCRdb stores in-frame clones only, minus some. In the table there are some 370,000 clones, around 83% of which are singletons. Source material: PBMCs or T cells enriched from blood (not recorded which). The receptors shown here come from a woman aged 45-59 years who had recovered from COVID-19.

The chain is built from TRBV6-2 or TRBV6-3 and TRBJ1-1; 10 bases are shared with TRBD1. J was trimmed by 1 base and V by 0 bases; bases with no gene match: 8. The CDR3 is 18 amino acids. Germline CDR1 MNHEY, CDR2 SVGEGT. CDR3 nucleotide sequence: TGTGCCAGCAGTTACTCGAATATGGGACAGGGGTGGAACACTGAAGCTTTCTTT. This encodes CASSYSNMGQGWNTEAFF.

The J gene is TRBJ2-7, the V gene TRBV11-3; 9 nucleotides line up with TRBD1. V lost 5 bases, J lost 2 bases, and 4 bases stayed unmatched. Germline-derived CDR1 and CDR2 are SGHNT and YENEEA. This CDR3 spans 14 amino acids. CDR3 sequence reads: CASSPRDRAYEQYF. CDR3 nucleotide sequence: TGTGCCAGCAGCCCCCGGGACAGGGCCTACGAGCAGTACTTC.

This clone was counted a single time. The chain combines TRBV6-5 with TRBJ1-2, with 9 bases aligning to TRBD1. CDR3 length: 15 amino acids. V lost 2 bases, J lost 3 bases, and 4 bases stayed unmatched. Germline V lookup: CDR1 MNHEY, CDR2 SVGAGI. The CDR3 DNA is TGTGCCAGCAGTTACCATCGGACAGGGGACTATGGCTACACCTTC. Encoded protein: CASSYHRTGDYGYTF.

CDR3 residues: CASSQPGGDTGELFF. In nucleotides, the CDR3 is TGTGCCAGCAGCCAACCGGGGGGGGACACCGGGGAGCTGTTTTTT. The V call is TRBV4-2, the J call TRBJ2-2, with TRBD2 identical over 8 bases. Germline V gene data show CDR1 as LGHNA and CDR2 as YNFKEQ. The CDR3 runs to 15 residues. V trimming: 2 bases; J trimming: 3 bases; junction bases outside the gene matches: 2.

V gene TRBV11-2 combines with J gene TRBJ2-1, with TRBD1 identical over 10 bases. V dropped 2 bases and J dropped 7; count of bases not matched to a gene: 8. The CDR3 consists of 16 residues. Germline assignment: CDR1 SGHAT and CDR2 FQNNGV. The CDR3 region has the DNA TGTGCCAGCAGCTTAACCGACAGGGGGCGCGTTAATGAGCAGTTCTTC. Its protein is CASSLTDRGRVNEQFF.

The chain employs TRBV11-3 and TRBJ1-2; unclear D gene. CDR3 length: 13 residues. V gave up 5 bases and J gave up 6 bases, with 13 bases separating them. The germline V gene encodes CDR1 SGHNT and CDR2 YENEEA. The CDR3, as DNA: TGTGCCAGCAGCCTTACAGCAAACAATGGCTACACCTTC. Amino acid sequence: CASSLTANNGYTF.

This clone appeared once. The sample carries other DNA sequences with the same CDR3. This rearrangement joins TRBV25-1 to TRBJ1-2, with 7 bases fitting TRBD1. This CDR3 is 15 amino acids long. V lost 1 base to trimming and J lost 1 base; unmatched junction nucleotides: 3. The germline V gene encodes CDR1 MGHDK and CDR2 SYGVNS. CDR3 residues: CASSESGTVNYGYTF. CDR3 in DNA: TGTGCCAGCAGTGAATCCGGGACAGTTAACTATGGCTACACCTTC.

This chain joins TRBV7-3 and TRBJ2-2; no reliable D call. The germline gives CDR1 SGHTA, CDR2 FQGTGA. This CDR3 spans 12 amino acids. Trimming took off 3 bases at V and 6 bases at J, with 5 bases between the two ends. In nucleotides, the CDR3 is TGTGCCAGCAGCTTGAGGTCCGGGGAGCTGTTTTTT. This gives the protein CASSLRSGELFF.

In DNA, the CDR3 is TGTGCCAGCAGCTTTGACTCGGGACAGGGCCGTACTGAAGCTTTCTTT. Translating it yields CASSFDSGQGRTEAFF. This chain connects TRBV7-9 to TRBJ1-1; 9 nucleotides align to TRBD1. There are 16 residues in the CDR3. Germline loops: CDR1 SEHNR, CDR2 FQNEAQ (reference sequence). V shed 3 bases, J shed 5 bases, and the junction held 10 bases outside the gene matches.

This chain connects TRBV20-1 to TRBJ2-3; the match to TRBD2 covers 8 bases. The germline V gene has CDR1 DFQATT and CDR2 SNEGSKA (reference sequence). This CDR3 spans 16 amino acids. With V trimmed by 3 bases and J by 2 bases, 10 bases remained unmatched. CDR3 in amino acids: CSASLSGGRLTDTQYF. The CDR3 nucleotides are TGCAGTGCTAGTCTATCCGGCGGGAGGCTCACAGATACGCAGTATTTT.

The CDR3 sequence is CASSGYTGGGEKLFF. The DNA for the CDR3 is TGTGCCAGCAGTGGATACACAGGGGGAGGTGAAAAACTGTTTTTT. V and J are TRBV25-1 and TRBJ1-4, with TRBD1 matching over 8 bases. The germline gives CDR1 MGHDK, CDR2 SYGVNS. The ends lost 4 bases at V and 7 bases at J; junction bases unmatched: 8. The CDR3 is made up of 15 amino acids.

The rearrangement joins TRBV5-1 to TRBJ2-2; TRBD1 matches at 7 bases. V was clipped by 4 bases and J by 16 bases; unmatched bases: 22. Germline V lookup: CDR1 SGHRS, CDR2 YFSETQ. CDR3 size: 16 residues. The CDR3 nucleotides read TGCGCCAGCAGCGGAGGTCTACAGGGGTCTTTCTCTGTACAGTTTTTT. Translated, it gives CASSGGLQGSFSVQFF.

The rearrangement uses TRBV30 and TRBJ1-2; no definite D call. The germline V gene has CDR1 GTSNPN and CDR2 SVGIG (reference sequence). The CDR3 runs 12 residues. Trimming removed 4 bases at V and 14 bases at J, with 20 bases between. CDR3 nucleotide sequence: TGTGCCTGGACTCCAACCCTTGGCAGCGGAACCTTC. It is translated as CAWTPTLGSGTF.

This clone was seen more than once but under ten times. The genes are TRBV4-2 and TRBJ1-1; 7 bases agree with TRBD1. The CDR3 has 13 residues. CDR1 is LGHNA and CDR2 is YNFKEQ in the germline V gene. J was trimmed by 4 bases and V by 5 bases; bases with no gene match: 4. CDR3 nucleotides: TGTGCCAGCAGCGAAGGGGGCCGCACTGAAGCTTTCTTT. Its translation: CASSEGGRTEAFF.

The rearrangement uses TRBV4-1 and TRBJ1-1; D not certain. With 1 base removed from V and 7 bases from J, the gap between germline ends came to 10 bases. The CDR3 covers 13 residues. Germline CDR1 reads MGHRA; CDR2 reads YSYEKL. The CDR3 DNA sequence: TGCGCCAGCAGCCAAGTTATTCAGGATGAAGCTTTCTTT. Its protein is CASSQVIQDEAFF.

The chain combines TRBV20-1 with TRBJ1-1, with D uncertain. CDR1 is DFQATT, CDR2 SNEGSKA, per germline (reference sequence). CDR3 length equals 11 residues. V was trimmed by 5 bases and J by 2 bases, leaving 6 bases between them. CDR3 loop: CSAGANTEAFF. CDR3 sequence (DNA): TGCAGTGCTGGAGCTAACACTGAAGCTTTCTTT.

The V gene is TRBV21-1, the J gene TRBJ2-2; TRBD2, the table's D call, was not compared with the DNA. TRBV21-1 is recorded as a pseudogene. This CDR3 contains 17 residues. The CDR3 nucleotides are TGTGCCAGTCCCTTTCCTGCCGGGACTAGCTTAATCGGGGAGCTGTTTTTT. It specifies CASPFPAGTSLIGELFF.

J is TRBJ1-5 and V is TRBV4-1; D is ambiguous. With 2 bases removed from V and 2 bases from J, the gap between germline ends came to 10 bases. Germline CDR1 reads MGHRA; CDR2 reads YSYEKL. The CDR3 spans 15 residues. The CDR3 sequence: CASSQRESGNQPQHF. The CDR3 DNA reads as TGCGCCAGCAGCCAAAGGGAGTCCGGCAATCAGCCCCAGCATTTT.

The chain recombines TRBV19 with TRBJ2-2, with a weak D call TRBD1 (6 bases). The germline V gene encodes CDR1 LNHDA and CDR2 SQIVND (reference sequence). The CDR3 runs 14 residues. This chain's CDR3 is CATGTRELTGELFF. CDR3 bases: TGTGCAACAGGGACCCGGGAATTGACCGGGGAGCTGTTTTTT. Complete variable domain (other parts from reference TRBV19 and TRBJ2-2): DGGITQSPKYLFRKEGQNVTLSCEQNLNHDAMYWYRQDPGQGLRLIYYSQIVNDFQKGDIAEGYSVSREKKESFPLTVTSAQKNPTAFYLCATGTRELTGELFFGEGSRLTVL.

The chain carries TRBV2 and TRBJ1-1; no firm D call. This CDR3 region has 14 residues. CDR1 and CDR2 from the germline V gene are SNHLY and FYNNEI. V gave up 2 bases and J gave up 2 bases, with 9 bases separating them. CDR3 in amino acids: CASSELSGNTEAFF. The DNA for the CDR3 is TGTGCCAGCAGTGAATTGTCGGGTAACACTGAAGCTTTCTTT.

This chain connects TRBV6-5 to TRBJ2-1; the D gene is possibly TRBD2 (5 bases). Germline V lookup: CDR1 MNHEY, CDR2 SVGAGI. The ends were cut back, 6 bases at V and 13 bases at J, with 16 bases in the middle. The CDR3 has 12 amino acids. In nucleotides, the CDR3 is TGTGCCAGCAGGGACCCAGCTAGCCCACAGTTCTTC. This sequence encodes CASRDPASPQFF.

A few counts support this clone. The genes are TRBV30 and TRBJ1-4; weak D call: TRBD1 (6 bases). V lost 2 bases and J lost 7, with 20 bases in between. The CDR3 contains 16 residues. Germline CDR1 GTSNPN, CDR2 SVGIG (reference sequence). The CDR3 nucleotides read TGTGCCTGGAGTCTCTTGCAAGGGACACCGGGTGAAAAACTGTTTTTT. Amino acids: CAWSLLQGTPGEKLFF.

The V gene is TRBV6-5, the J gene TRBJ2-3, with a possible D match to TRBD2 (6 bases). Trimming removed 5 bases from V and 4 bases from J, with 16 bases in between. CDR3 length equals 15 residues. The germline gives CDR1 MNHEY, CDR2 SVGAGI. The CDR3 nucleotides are TGTGCCAGCAGTCCTAGACTAGATTTGCCAGATACGCAGTATTTT. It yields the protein CASSPRLDLPDTQYF.

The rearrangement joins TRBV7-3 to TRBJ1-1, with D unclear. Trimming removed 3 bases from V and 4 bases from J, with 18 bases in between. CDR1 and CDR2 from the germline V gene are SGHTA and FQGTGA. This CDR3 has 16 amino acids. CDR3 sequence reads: CASSLTSGTRATEAFF. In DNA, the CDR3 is TGTGCCAGCAGCTTGACTTCGGGAACCCGGGCCACTGAAGCTTTCTTT.

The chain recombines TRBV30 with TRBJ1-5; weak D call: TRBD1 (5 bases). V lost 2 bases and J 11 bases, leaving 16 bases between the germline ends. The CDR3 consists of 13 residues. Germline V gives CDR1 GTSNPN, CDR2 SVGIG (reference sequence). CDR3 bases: TGTGCCTGGAGTCCTGCGGCTCAGGGTACCCAGCATTTT. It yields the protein CAWSPAAQGTQHF.

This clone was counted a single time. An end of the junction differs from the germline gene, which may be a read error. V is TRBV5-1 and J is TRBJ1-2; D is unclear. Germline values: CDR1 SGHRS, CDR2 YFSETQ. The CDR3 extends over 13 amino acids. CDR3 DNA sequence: TGCGCCAGCAGTTTGGACGGTTACTATGGCTACACCTTC. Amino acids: CASSLDGYYGYTF.

The CDR3 nucleotides read TGTGCCAGCAGTTCTCTGCGGGGGGGCAATAATGAGCAGTTCTTC. Translation gives CASSSLRGGNNEQFF. The chain joins TRBV27 to TRBJ2-1, with 9 bases identical to TRBD2. The CDR3 consists of 15 residues. J lost 7 bases, V lost 4 bases, and 8 bases had no gene match. Germline CDR1 MNHEY, CDR2 SMNVEV (reference sequence).

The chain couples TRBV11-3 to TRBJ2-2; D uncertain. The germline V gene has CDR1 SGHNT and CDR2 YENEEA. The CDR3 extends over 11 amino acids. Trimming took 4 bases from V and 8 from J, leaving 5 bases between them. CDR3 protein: CASSSRGELFF. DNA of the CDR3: TGTGCCAGCAGCTCCCGGGGGGAGCTGTTTTTT.